The clone carrying this TCR beta chain was seen a handful of times. The sample comes from a study of blood T cell repertoires in COVID-19. The overall study: Samples representing acute and convalescent COVID-19 were sourced from the United States, Italy and Spain. PBMCs, B-cell-depleted T cells, or T cells were the source of the cDNA or gDNA that made up the material.

V dropped 4 bases and J dropped 4 bases, with 17 bases sitting between them. This CDR3 is 16 amino acids long. CDR1 SGHRS and CDR2 YFSETQ come from the germline V gene. Study processing details: Reference gene primer amplification gave nucleated cell count estimates. The protocol was immunoSEQ multiplex PCR, while the TCRdb copy is restricted to in-frame clones and leaves out a portion. The V and J calls and clone size are taken from that table; D and trimming were inferred from the DNA. The table includes some 80,000 clones, approximately 82% detected once. The V and J genes are TRBV5-1 and TRBJ2-2, with a possible D match to TRBD2 (5 bases). The sequence was collected from a woman in her 70s with acute or convalescent COVID-19. The sequencing input was peripheral blood. The chain's CDR3 is CASSRDLALGTGELFF. The CDR3 region has the DNA TGCGCCAGCAGCCGGGATCTAGCTCTGGGCACCGGGGAGCTGTTTTTT. The whole variable domain, filled in from reference TRBV5-1 and TRBJ2-2, reads KAGVTQTPRYLIKTRGQQVTLSCSPISGHRSVSWYQQTPGQGLQFLFEYFSETQRNKGNFPGRFSGRQFSNSRSEMNVSTLELGDSALYLCASSRDLALGTGELFFGEGSRLTVL.